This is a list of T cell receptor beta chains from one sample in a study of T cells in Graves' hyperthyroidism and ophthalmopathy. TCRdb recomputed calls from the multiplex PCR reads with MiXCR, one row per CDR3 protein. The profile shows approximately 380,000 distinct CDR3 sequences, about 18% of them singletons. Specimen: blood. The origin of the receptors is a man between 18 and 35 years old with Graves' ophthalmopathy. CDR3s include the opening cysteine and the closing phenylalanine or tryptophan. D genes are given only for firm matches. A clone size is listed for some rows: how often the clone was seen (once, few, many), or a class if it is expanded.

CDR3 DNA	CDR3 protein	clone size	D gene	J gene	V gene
TGTGCCAGCAGCTTGGACTCTGACAATGAGCAGTTCTTC	CASSLDSDNEQFF	many	-	TRBJ2-1	TRBV7-3
TGTGCCAGTAGTAGCCAGGGGGACAGTCCAGATACGCAGTATTTT	CASSSQGDSPDTQYF	-	TRBD1	TRBJ2-3	TRBV19
TGCGCCCGCTCGACAGGGACCCAAGAGACCCAGTACTTC	CARSTGTQETQYF	-	TRBD1	TRBJ2-5	TRBV3-1
TGTGCCAGCAGCTCGGGACAGGGGGGCGGGGAGCTGTTTTTT	CASSSGQGGGELFF	many	TRBD1	TRBJ2-2	TRBV7-2
TGTGCCAGCAGCTTAATTTTTGGGGGATACGAGCAGTACTTC	CASSLIFGGYEQYF	many	-	TRBJ2-7	TRBV7-8
TGTGCCAGCAGTGAAGCCGGGAACAGGAGGGAGCAGTACTTC	CASSEAGNRREQYF	many	-	TRBJ2-7	TRBV6-1
TGTGCCAGCAGCTCCACCGGGATCCAGACCTACGAGCAGTACTTC	CASSSTGIQTYEQYF	-	-	TRBJ2-7	TRBV7-3
TGTGCCAGCAGGAGAGCCTACGAGCAGTACTTC	CASRRAYEQYF	many	-	TRBJ2-7	TRBV28
TGTGCCAGCAGCTTCCAGAATCAGCCCCAGCATTTT	CASSFQNQPQHF	many	-	TRBJ1-5	TRBV11-2
TGTGCCAGCAGTTATACAGGAGTCTATGGCTACACCTTC	CASSYTGVYGYTF	-	-	TRBJ1-2	TRBV6-1
TGTGCCAGCACCCTGGGACAGGGTTACAATGAGCAGTTCTTC	CASTLGQGYNEQFF	few	TRBD1	TRBJ2-1	TRBV12-3/TRBV12-4
TGTGCCAGCAGTGATCTAGCCCCAGAGACCCAGTACTTC	CASSDLAPETQYF	many	-	TRBJ2-5	TRBV2
TGTGCCAGCAGCGTAGCCCCTGCGGGTCAGCCCCAGCATTTT	CASSVAPAGQPQHF	many	-	TRBJ1-5	TRBV9
TGTGCCAGCAGCCAAGATAGCCCCGTGGGATCTGGAAACACCATATATTTT	CASSQDSPVGSGNTIYF	few	-	TRBJ1-3	TRBV4-2
TGTGCCAGCAGTCCCTTCGGACGGAATGAGCAGTTCTTC	CASSPFGRNEQFF	many	-	TRBJ2-1	TRBV27
TGTGCCAGCAGTTACGGCGGGGGACTAGCGGGGGGCGCGGCCGAGCAGTACTTC	CASSYGGGLAGGAAEQYF	many	TRBD2	TRBJ2-7	TRBV12-3/TRBV12-4
TGTGCCAGCAGTCCCCCCGACCTTTCCGAGCAGTACTTC	CASSPPDLSEQYF	many	-	TRBJ2-7	TRBV28
TGTGCCAGCAGTCCCTCGACAGGTCTGGGCTATGGCTACACCTTC	CASSPSTGLGYGYTF	many	-	TRBJ1-2	TRBV28
TGCGCCAGCAGCTTGGAGTTAGGCGGACAGGGTAATTCACCCCTCCACTTT	CASSLELGGQGNSPLHF	many	TRBD1	TRBJ1-6	TRBV5-1
TGTGCCAGCAGTTTAGTAGGGAACACGGGGTTTAGTGGCTACACCTTC	CASSLVGNTGFSGYTF	many	-	TRBJ1-2	TRBV2
TGTGCCAGCAGCTCCGGCCCGGTAGGCGAGCAGTACTTC	CASSSGPVGEQYF	many	-	TRBJ2-7	TRBV7-3
TGTGCCAGCAGTTACTCGACCGGGAGCGGAGTCTCCTACGAGCAGTACTTC	CASSYSTGSGVSYEQYF	few	-	TRBJ2-7	TRBV6-6
TGTGCCATCACTGACCAGGGGGCGCAGAATGAGCAGTTCTTC	CAITDQGAQNEQFF	many	TRBD1	TRBJ2-1	TRBV10-3
TGTGCCAGCCAGAGGGGAAACCAAGAGACCCAGTACTTC	CASQRGNQETQYF	few	-	TRBJ2-5	TRBV5-8
TGTGCCAGCAGCCCCCGCAGCATGAACACTGAAGCTTTCTTT	CASSPRSMNTEAFF	many	-	TRBJ1-1	TRBV27
TGCGCCAGCAGCGGTGGGACAGAGAACACTGAAGCTTTCTTT	CASSGGTENTEAFF	many	TRBD1	TRBJ1-1	TRBV5-1
TGTGCCAGCAGCTCAACCTCTAGCGGGGGCTCCTACAATGAGCAGTTCTTC	CASSSTSSGGSYNEQFF	many	TRBD2	TRBJ2-1	TRBV9
TGTGCCAGCAGTTTACCCCTCGTGGGGGAGGCGAGGAATGAGCAGTTCTTC	CASSLPLVGEARNEQFF	-	-	TRBJ2-1	TRBV28
TGCGCCAGCAGCTTCCTAGCGGGGATTGTGCAGTTCTTC	CASSFLAGIVQFF	many	TRBD2	TRBJ2-1	TRBV5-1
TGTGCCAGCAGCAAATTCTCGTCGGGAAAAGAGACCCAGTACTTC	CASSKFSSGKETQYF	few	-	TRBJ2-5	TRBV7-3
TGTGCCAGCAGCCATGGACAGGGGTATGGCTACACCTTC	CASSHGQGYGYTF	many	TRBD1	TRBJ1-2	TRBV11-1
TGTGCCAGCAGCATCGGGACGGCTTACTATGGCTACACCTTC	CASSIGTAYYGYTF	-	-	TRBJ1-2	TRBV7-9
TGCAGCTGTGGGGGGCTGGGGGGGGATACGCAGTATTTT	CSCGGLGGDTQYF	once	-	TRBJ2-3	TRBV29-1
TGCGCCAGCAGCCAAGTCTTGCGAGGGAAGGGTGAAGCTTTCTTT	CASSQVLRGKGEAFF	-	-	TRBJ1-1	TRBV4-1
TGCGCCAGCAGTGGGTCTGGCGGGAGCTATGGCTACACCTTC	CASSGSGGSYGYTF	-	-	TRBJ1-2	TRBV10-2
TGTGCCAGCGTACTAGCGGGACTGGATGGGGAGCTGTTTTTT	CASVLAGLDGELFF	many	TRBD2	TRBJ2-2	TRBV2
TGTGCCAGCAGTGAAGTAAACTATGGCTACACCTTC	CASSEVNYGYTF	many	-	TRBJ1-2	TRBV2
TGCAGTGCCCCGGGGGGAAGTGAAGAGACCCAGTACTTC	CSAPGGSEETQYF	-	TRBD2	TRBJ2-5	TRBV20-1
TGTGCCAGCAGCTTCGCCTCCGGGTCGGCTCAAGAGACCCAGTACTTC	CASSFASGSAQETQYF	many	-	TRBJ2-5	TRBV7-2
TGTGCCAGCAGCGTAGAGGGACTAGCGGGGGTAGATACGCAGTATTTT	CASSVEGLAGVDTQYF	-	TRBD2	TRBJ2-3	TRBV9
TGTGCCAGCAGCCAAGATAGACGGGGCCAGTACTTC	CASSQDRRGQYF	many	-	TRBJ2-5	TRBV3-1
TGTGCCACCAGTGGAATGTATGGCTACACCTTC	CATSGMYGYTF	-	-	TRBJ1-2	TRBV24-1
TGTGCCAGCAGTGAACAGATCTCTGGGGCCAACGTCCTGACTTTC	CASSEQISGANVLTF	many	-	TRBJ2-6	TRBV6-1
TGTGCCAGCAGCTTGGGACAGACTAATTCACCCCTCCACTTT	CASSLGQTNSPLHF	few	TRBD1	TRBJ1-6	TRBV7-8
TGTGCCAGCAGCCATTCAGGGAGATCCTACGAGCAGTACTTC	CASSHSGRSYEQYF	many	-	TRBJ2-7	TRBV3-1
TGCAGCGTAGGATGGAGCGGGGGGACGGATACGCAGTATTTT	CSVGWSGGTDTQYF	-	TRBD2	TRBJ2-3	TRBV29-1
TGTGCCAGCAGCACCGGGACTAGCGGGACCCAAGAGACCCAGTACTTC	CASSTGTSGTQETQYF	many	TRBD2	TRBJ2-5	TRBV7-9
TGTGCCAGCAGTAAACAGGGGGGCACCGGGGAGCTGTTTTTT	CASSKQGGTGELFF	few	TRBD1	TRBJ2-2	TRBV25-1
TGTGCCAGCAGCTTAGGTATGGGGGGCAATCAGCCCCAGCATTTT	CASSLGMGGNQPQHF	many	-	TRBJ1-5	TRBV7-8
TGCGCCAGCAGCTTCGGAGGGCCAGCGGGAAACACCATATATTTT	CASSFGGPAGNTIYF	-	-	TRBJ1-3	TRBV5-1
TGTGCCAGTAAAGGGGGACTAGCGGGGGGGCATGAGCAGTTCTTC	CASKGGLAGGHEQFF	few	TRBD2	TRBJ2-1	TRBV19
TGTGCCAGCAGACCAAGGGGGGGCTCCTACAATGAGCAGTTCTTC	CASRPRGGSYNEQFF	-	-	TRBJ2-1	TRBV12-3/TRBV12-4
TGTGCCAGTAGTGGGCCCAGCGGGGCACTCGCGAAAAACATTCAGTACTTC	CASSGPSGALAKNIQYF	-	TRBD2	TRBJ2-4	TRBV19
TGTGCCAGCAGCTTGTATCCCGCGCAGAGTTCGGCTAACTTCGAGCAGTACTTC	CASSLYPAQSSANFEQYF	few	-	TRBJ2-7	TRBV5-5